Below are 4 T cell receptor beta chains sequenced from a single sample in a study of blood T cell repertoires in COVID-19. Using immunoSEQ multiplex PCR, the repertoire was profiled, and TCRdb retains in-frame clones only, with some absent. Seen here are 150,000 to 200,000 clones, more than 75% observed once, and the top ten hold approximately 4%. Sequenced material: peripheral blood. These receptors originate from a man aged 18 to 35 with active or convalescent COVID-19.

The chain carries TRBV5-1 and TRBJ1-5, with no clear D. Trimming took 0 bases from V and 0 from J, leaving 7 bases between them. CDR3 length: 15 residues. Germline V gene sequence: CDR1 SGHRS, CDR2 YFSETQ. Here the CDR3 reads CASSLGGYSNQPQHF. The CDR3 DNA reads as TGCGCCAGCAGCTTGGGAGGCTATAGCAATCAGCCCCAGCATTTT.

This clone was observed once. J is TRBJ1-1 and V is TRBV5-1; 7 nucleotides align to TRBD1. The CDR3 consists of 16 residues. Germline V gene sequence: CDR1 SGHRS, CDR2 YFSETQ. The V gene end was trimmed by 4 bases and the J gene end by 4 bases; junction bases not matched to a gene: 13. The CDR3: CASSKLTGPAGTEAFF. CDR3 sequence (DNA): TGCGCCAGCAGCAAACTGACAGGGCCCGCGGGCACTGAAGCTTTCTTT.

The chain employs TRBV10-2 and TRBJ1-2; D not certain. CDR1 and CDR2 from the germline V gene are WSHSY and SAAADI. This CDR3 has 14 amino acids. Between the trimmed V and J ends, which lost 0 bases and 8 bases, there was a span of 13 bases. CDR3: CASSESVAHEGYTF. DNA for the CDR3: TGCGCCAGCAGTGAGTCGGTAGCGCACGAAGGCTACACCTTC.

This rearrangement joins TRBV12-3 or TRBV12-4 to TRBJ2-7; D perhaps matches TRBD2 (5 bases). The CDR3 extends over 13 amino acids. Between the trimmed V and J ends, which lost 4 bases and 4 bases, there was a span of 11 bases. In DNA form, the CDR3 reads TGTGCCAGCAGTTCCCCTGCGGGTTACGAGCAGTACTTC. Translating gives CASSSPAGYEQYF.